This T cell receptor (beta chain) was recorded in a study of cytomegalovirus exposure and HLA in healthy donors. The study ran its PCR with 60 Vbeta and 13 Jbeta primers. Libraries were prepared by immunoSEQ multiplex PCR; TCRdb keeps only in-frame clonotypes and omits some of them. Reported are around 150,000 clones; the ten largest clones contain roughly 2.5%. Germline values: CDR1 SGDLS, CDR2 YYNGEE. The CDR3 contains 14 residues. V was cut by 2 bases and J by 9 bases, with 14 bases left in between. The J gene is TRBJ2-2, the V gene TRBV9, with D unresolved. The source is a man aged 35 to 55 in good health and CMV-seronegative. The specimen was PBMCs. CDR3 DNA sequence: TGTGCCAGCAGCGTCCGACCTGACAACCGGGAGCTGTTTTTT. It is translated as CASSVRPDNRELFF.